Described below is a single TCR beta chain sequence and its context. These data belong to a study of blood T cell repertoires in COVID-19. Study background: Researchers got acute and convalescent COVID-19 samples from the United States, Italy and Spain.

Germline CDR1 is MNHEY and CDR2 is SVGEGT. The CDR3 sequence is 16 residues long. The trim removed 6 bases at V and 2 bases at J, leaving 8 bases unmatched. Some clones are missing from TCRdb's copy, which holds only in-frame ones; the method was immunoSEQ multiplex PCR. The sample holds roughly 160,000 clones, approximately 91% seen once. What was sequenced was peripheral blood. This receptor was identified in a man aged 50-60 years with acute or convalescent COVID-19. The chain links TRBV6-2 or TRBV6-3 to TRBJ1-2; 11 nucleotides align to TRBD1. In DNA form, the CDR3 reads TGTGCCAGCAGCTGGACAGGGGGCGCCTTCAACTATGGCTACACCTTC. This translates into CASSWTGGAFNYGYTF.